The entry below describes one TCR beta chain. Measured with immunoSEQ multiplex PCR; TCRdb has only the in-frame clones, and not every one. The sample lists roughly 2,000,000 clones; about 95% were seen once. The sample belongs to a study of shared clonotypes between healthy human individuals. CD45RO negativity and positive selection for CCR7 defined naive CD8 cells, a population that excluded terminally differentiated effector memory CD45RA+ cells. CDR1 MGHRA and CDR2 YSYEKL come from the germline V gene. Germline trimming cut 4 bases from V and 3 bases from J; bases unmatched to any gene: 10. The CDR3 extends over 16 amino acids.

The origin of this receptor is a man between 18 and 35 years old in good health. This rearrangement joins TRBV4-1 to TRBJ2-7; 9 positions match TRBD2. Sequencing was done on a sample of naive CD8+ T cells sorted from blood. The CDR3 nucleotides read TGCGCCAGCAGCCTCCCGGGGGAGCGGGGGGACTACGAGCAGTACTTC. Translating gives CASSLPGERGDYEQYF.